The TCR beta chain under discussion was sequenced for a study of tumor and adjacent non-tumor tissue in lung cancer. At the level of the study: Stage I to III disease affected approximately 11 men and roughly five women aged about 30 to 76. The study's findings and limits: Tumor tissue had significantly higher TCR diversity than normal lung. Top 100 clones took a larger repertoire share in normal lung. Shorter survival was associated with higher TCR diversity in tumors.

The CDR3 length is 15 residues. Trimming took 1 base from V and 5 from J, leaving 9 bases between them. Germline V gene data show CDR1 as SGHVS and CDR2 as FQNEAQ. The library came from three nested PCR rounds adapted from ARM-PCR protocols. TCRdb re-called the multiplex PCR reads with MiXCR, one entry per CDR3 protein. Here the sample spans about 93,000 distinct CDR3 sequences, about 70% being singletons. Note on this clonotype: Antigen: not known. Possible read error: a much larger clone is one base away. Since no conserved phenylalanine or tryptophan closes the CDR3, a read error is the likely cause.

The template was RNA from unsorted bulk tissue. This TCR came from a man in his sixties with non-small cell lung cancer. The sequencing input was lung tumor tissue. The chain employs TRBV7-8 and TRBJ2-6; TRBD1 might be the D (6 bases). CDR3 in DNA: TGTGCCAGCAGCTTAGGGACAGTGAGGGCCAACGTCCTGACTTTA. Its translation is CASSLGTVRANVLTL.